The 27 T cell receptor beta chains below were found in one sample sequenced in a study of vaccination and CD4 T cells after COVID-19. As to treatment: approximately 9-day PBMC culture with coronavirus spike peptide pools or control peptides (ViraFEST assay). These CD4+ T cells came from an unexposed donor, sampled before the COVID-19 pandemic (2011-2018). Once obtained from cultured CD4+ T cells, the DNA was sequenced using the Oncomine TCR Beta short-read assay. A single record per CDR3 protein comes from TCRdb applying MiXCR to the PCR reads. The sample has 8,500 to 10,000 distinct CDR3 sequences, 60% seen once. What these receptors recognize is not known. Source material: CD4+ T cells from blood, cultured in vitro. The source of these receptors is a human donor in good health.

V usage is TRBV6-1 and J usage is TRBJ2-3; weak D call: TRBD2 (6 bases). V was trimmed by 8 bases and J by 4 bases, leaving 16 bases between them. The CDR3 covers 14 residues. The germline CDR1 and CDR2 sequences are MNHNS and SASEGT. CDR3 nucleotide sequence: TGTGCCAGCGGCCTGGGGTCGGGGGCAGATACGCAGTATTTT. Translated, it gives CASGLGSGADTQYF.

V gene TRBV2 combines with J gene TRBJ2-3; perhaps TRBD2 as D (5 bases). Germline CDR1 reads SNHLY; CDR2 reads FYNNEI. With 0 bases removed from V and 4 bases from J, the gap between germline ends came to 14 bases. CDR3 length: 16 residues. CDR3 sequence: CASSEARTLRADTQYF. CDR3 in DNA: TGTGCCAGCAGTGAAGCGCGGACCCTGCGGGCAGATACGCAGTATTTT.

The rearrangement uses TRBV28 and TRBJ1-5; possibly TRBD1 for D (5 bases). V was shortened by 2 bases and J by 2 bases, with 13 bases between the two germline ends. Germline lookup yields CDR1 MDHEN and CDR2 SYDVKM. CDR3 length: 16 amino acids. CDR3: CASSLIPGSGNQPQHF. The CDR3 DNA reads TGTGCCAGCAGTTTAATCCCAGGGTCGGGCAATCAGCCCCAGCATTTT.

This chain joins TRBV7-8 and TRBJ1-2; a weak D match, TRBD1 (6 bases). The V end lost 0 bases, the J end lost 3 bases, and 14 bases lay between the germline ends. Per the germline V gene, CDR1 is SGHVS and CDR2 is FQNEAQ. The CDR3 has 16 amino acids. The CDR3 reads CASSLALGGGHYGYTF. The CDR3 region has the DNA TGTGCCAGCAGCTTAGCTCTCGGGGGCGGACACTATGGCTACACCTTC.

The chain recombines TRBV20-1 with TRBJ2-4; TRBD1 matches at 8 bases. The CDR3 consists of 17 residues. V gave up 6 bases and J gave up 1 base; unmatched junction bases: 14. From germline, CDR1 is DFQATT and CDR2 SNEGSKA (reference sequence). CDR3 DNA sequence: TGCAGTGCCACTAAGGACTGGACAGGGCGGGCCAAAAACATTCAGTACTTC. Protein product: CSATKDWTGRAKNIQYF.

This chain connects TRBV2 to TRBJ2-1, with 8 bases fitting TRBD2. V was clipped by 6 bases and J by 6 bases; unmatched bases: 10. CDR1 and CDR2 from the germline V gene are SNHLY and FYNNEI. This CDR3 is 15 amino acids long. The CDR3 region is CASSISGIRGNEQFF. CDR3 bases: TGTGCCAGCAGCATTAGCGGGATTCGAGGCAATGAGCAGTTCTTC.

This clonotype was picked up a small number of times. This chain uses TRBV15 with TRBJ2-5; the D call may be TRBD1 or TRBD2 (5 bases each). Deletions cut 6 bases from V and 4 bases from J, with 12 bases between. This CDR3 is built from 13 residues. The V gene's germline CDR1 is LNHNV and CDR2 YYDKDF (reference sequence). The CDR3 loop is CATRRAGRETQYF. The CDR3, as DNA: TGTGCCACCAGACGTGCAGGGAGAGAGACCCAGTACTTC.

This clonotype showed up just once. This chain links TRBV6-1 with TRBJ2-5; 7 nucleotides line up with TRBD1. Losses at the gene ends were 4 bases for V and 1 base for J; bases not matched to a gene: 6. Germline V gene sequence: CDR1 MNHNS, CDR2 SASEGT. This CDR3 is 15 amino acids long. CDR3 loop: CASSAQGNVQETQYF. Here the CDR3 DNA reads TGTGCCAGCAGTGCACAGGGGAACGTCCAAGAGACCCAGTACTTC.

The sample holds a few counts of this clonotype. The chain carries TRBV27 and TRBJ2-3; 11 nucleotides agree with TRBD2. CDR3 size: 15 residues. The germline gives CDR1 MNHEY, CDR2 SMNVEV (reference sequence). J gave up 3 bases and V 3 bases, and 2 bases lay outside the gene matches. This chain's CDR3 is CASSFSGGATDTQYF. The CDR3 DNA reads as TGTGCCAGCAGTTTTAGCGGGGGGGCTACAGATACGCAGTATTTT.

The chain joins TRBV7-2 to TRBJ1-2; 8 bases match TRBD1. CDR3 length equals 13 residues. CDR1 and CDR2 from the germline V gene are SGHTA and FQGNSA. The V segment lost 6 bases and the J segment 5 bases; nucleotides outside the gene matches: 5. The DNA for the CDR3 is TGTGCCAGCAGGCCGGGACAGGCTTATGGCTACACCTTC. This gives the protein CASRPGQAYGYTF. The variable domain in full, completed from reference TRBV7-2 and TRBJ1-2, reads GAGVSQSPSNKVTEKGKDVELRCDPISGHTALYWYRQSLGQGLEFLIYFQGNSAPDKSGLPSDRFSAERTGGSVSTLTIQRTQQEDSAVYLCASRPGQAYGYTFGSGTRLTVV.

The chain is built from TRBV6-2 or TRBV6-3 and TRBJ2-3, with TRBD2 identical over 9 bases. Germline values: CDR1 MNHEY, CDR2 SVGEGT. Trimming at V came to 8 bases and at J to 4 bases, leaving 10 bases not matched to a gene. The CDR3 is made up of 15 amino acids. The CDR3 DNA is TGTGCCAGCTCCAATAGCGGGGGTGTCTCAGATACGCAGTATTTT. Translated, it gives CASSNSGGVSDTQYF.

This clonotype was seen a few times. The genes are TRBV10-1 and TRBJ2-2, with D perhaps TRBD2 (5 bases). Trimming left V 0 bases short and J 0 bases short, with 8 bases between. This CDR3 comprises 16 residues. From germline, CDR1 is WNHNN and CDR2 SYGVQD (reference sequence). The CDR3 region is CASSESTGANTGELFF. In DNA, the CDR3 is TGCGCCAGCAGTGAGTCTACCGGGGCGAACACCGGGGAGCTGTTTTTT.

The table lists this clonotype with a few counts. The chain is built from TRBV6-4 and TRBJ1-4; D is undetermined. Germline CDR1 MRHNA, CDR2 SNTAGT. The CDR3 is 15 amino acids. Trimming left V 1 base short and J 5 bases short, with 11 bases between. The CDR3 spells CASSDWSPPNEKLFF. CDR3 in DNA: TGTGCCAGCAGTGACTGGTCCCCTCCGAATGAAAAACTGTTTTTT.

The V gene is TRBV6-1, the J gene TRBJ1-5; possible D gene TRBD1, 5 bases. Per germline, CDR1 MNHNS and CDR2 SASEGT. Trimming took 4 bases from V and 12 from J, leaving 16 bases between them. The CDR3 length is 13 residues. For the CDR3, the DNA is TGTGCCAGCAGTGCGACAGACAGCGCGAACCAGCATTTT. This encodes CASSATDSANQHF.

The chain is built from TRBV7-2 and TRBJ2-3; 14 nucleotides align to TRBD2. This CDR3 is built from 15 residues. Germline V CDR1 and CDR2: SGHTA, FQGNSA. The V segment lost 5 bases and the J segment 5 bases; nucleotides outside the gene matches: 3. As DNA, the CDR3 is TGTGCCAGCAGCCTAGGACTAGCGGGAGGAGATACGCAGTATTTT. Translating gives CASSLGLAGGDTQYF.

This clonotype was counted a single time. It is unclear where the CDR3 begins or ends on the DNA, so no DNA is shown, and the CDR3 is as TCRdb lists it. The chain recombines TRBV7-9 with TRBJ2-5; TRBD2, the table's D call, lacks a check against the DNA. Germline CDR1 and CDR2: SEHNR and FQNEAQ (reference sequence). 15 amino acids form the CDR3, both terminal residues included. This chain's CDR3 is CASILGRVGEETQYF.

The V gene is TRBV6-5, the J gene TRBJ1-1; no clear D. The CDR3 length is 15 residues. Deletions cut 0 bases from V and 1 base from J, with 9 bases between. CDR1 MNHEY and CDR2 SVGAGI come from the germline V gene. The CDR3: CASSYSGLQNTEAFF. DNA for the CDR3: TGTGCCAGCAGTTACTCGGGGTTGCAGAACACTGAAGCTTTCTTT.

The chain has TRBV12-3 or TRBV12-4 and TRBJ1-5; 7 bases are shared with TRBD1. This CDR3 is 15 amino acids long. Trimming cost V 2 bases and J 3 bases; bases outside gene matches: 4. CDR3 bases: TGTGCCAGCAGTTTAACGGGACAGAACAATCAGCCCCAGCATTTT. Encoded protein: CASSLTGQNNQPQHF.

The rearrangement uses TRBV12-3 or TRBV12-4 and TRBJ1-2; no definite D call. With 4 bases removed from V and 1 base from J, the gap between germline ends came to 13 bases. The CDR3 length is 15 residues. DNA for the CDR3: TGTGCCAGCAGTTCCCCGGGGTATAGTAACTATGGCTACACCTTC. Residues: CASSSPGYSNYGYTF.

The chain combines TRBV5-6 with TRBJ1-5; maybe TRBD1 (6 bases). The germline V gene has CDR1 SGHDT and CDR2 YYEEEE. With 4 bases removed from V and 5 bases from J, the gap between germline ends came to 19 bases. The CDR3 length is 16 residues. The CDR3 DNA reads TGTGCCAGCAGCCCCCAGGGACCCGGGGGGCATCAGCCCCAGCATTTT. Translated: CASSPQGPGGHQPQHF. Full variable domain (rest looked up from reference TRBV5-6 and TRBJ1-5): DAGVTQSPTHLIKTRGQQVTLRCSPKSGHDTVSWYQQALGQGPQFIFQYYEEEERQRGNFPDRFSGHQFPNYSSELNVNALLLGDSALYLCASSPQGPGGHQPQHFGDGTRLSIL.

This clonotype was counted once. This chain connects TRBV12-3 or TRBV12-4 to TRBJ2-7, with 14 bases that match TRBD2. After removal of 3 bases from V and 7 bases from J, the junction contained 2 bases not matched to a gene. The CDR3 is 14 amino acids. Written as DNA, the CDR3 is TGTGCCAGCAGTTTCGGACTAGCGGGAGGTGAGCAGTACTTC. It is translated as CASSFGLAGGEQYF.

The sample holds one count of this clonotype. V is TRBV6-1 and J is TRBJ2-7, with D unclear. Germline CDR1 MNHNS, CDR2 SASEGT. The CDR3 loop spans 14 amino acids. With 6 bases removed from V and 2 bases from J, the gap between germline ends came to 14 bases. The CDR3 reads CASRRTSLPYEQYF. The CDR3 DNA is TGTGCCAGCAGGCGGACCTCGTTGCCCTACGAGCAGTACTTC.

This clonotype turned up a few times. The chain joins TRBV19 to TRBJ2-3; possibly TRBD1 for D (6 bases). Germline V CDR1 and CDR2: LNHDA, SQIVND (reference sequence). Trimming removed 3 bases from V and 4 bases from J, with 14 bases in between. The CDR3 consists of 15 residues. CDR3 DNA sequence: TGTGCCAGTAGTATTAGGGGGAAAGAAGCAGATACGCAGTATTTT. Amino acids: CASSIRGKEADTQYF.

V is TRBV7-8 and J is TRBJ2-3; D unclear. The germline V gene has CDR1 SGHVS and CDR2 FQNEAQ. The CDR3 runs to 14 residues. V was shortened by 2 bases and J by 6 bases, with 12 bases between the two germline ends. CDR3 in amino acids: CASSLLRLGDTQYF. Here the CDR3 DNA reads TGTGCCAGCAGCTTATTAAGGCTGGGGGATACGCAGTATTTT.

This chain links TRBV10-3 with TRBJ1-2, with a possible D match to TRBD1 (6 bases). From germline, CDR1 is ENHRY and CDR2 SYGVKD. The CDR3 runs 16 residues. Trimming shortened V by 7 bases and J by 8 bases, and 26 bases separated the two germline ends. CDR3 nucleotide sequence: TGTGCCATCAAGGGGACAACTACAAGGAGCCTTGCCGGCTACACCTTC. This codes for CAIKGTTTRSLAGYTF.

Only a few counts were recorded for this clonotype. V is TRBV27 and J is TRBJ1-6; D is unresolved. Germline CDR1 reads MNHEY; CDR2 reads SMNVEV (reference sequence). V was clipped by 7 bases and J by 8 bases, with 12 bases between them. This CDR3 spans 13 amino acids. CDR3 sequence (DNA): TGTGCCAGCACCCCGGCTGGGGATTCACCCCTCCACTTT. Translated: CASTPAGDSPLHF.

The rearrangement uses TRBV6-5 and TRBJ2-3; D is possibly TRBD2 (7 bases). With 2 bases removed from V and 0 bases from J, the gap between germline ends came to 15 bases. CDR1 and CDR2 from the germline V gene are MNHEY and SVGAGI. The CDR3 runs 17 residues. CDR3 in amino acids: CASSYLPGGSSTDTQYF. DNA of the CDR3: TGTGCCAGCAGTTACCTCCCGGGGGGCTCTAGCACAGATACGCAGTATTTT.